This T cell receptor beta chain came from a study of T cells in women clearing cervical HPV infection (dated by TCRdb to the late 2010s). Broadly, across the study: The cases were 20 to 30 women with histologically confirmed HPV16-related CIN3 or worse, and 2 of those women had invasive cancers. For cases, the median interval between lesion detection and blood sampling was roughly 140 days, with an interquartile range of about 85 to 210 days. The parent cohort enrolled over 8,500 women aged 18 or older in Guanacaste, Costa Rica, in about 1992 to 1994 and followed the women for less than eight years. An exploratory proof-of-principle case-control study, nested within the Guanacaste HPV Natural History Study in Costa Rica, was conducted to compare TCR repertoires across cervical HPV16 outcomes. Blood from cases was drawn at the visit where the lesion was first identified, while blood from controls was drawn once the infection was no longer detected. The controls were some 23 women whose single incident HPV16 infection cleared within 12 months with no development of precancer or cancer. A median age of around 30 years was observed in cases versus roughly 38 in controls, and no significant differences in baseline characteristics were found. Since HLA typing was available for only a few women, HLA type could not be ruled out as a confounder. Cases were matched to controls by age within five years and by the year the sample was collected. As quality controls, five blinded duplicates were added to each group, bringing the total to roughly 60 samples made up of around 50 participants and 10 or so replicates. Overall results and qualifications from the work: The cross-sectional design could not show whether associations preceded infection or resulted from it; effector/memory subsets and HPV-specific T cells were not isolated. Because the number of T cells per sample was unknown, the richness differences could reflect varying T-cell content rather than repertoire biology. Random forest classifiers combining richness and V gene abundances distinguished cases from controls with an estimated AUC of less than 0.9. CIN3+ cases had significantly higher TCR repertoire richness than controls across sequencing depths, but evenness did not differ between the groups.

About this clone: What this receptor recognizes is not known.

TCR beta CDR3 regions were amplified by multiplex PCR using the immunoSEQ assay from an average of 1200 ng genomic DNA per sample. Primer bias was corrected in the assay by using a complete synthetic TCR repertoire to establish an amplification baseline. The amplicons were sequenced using the Illumina platform. On the study's bioinformatics: Error correction of the sequences involved clustering with frequency ratios plus a modified nearest-neighbor algorithm, after which the sequences were analyzed in the immunoSEQ Analyzer using IMGT gene definitions. At each rarefaction depth, TCR richness and evenness were averaged across 20 rarefaction repeats, and any sample with fewer sequences than the depth was left out. Wilcoxon rank sum tests with FDR correction were used to compare V, D and J gene relative abundances between the groups. An intraclass correlation of 90% to 97% for TCR richness and an average of around 80% across 60 to 80 gene segments were obtained from the blinded duplicates. The source is immuneACCESS, and TCRdb retained only in-frame sequences with V and J called. Part of the clones is not carried over; for the studies checked, unresolved V genes explain less than half of this, and the remainder is unexplained. V and J calls and clone size follow that table, whereas D and trimming were derived from the DNA. This sample's clone table shows tens of thousands of clones. More than 4% of the sample rests with the top ten.

Every participant had a single incident cervical HPV16 infection, and women with prevalent HPV16 infections were excluded. Cervical HPV DNA was detected by MY09/MY11 PCR, and genotyping was performed by dot-blot hybridization. About 14 mL of heparinized blood was centrifuged, after which the buffy coat was aliquoted, frozen at -30 degrees C, and then stored at -80 degrees C. Genomic DNA was extracted from buffy coat specimens using QIAGEN kits. The sequence derives from a woman aged 18-69 years with a cervical HPV16 infection that either progressed to CIN3+ or cleared (not recorded which). The sample comprised blood buffy coat.

The CDR3 reads CSAKIAGTTNEQFF. CDR3 DNA, as far as it was read: TGCAGTGCCAAGATAGCGGGAACGACCAATGAG. In this chain, TRBV20-1 is recombined with TRBJ2-1; 8 middle bases align to TRBD2. The missing CDR3 end, 3 residues past where the read stops, is filled in from the germline J gene. Including cysteine and phenylalanine, the CDR3 has 14 amino acids. The DNA has 33 bases, all within the CDR3, and is read from base 1. At the junction V is shortened by 6 bases and J by 6 bases; bases outside the gene matches: 10. Taken from the germline V gene (reference sequence), the CDR1 and CDR2 loops are DFQATT and SNEGSKA.